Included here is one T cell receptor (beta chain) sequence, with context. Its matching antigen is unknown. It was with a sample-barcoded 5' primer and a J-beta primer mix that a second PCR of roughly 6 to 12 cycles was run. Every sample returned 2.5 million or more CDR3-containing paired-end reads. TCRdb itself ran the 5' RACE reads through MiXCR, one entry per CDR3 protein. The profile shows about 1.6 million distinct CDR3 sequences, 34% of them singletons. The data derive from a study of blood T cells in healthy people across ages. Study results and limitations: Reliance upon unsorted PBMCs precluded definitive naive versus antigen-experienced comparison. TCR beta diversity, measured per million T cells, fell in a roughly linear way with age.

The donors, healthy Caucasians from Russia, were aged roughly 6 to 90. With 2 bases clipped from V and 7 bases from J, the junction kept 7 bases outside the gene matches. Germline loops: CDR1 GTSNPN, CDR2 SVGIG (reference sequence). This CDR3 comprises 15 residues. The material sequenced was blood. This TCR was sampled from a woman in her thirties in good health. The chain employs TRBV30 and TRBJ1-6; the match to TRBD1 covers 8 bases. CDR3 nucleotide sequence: TGTGCCTGGAGTAGACAGGGGCTGGTGAATTCACCCCTCCACTTT. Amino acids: CAWSRQGLVNSPLHF.